This TCR beta chain was captured in a study of CXCR3-negative and CXCR3-positive naive CD8 T cells. Background on the study: Per library, roughly 1.6 +/- 0.3 million reads; roughly 130 million TRB reads overall.

Sorts that each held 300,000 cells were run in triplicate for every CD8+ T cell subset. Broader study findings: After cryopreservation, CXCR3 expression dropped partially; most assays used fresh PBMCs. More hydrophobic TRB CDR3s occurred in CXCR3-positive than in CXCR3-negative naive cells.

For this clonotype: The antigen is not known.

All TRB cDNA libraries came from 5' RACE performed with UMI labels. TCRdb re-analyzed the 5' RACE reads; it lists each CDR3 protein once, without DNA. The sample data list 130,000 to 150,000 distinct CDR3 sequences. The receptor comes from a human donor in good health. Some clones in this sample may be carry-over from other donors' samples. The sample comprised naive CXCR3+ CD8+ T cells from blood. Subset specified: CD45RO-CCR7+CD27+CD95- naive CD8+ T cells expressing CXCR3 (TNR3+).

The CDR3 sequence: CSAAPTGDPRLWEQYF. This chain joins TRBV20-1 and TRBJ2-7; TCRdb picks TRBD1, but there is no DNA to check that call. This CDR3 contains 16 residues. Germline V gene lookup returns CDR1 DFQATT and CDR2 SNEGSKA (reference sequence).